This T cell receptor beta chain is from a study of human T cells and chemical hapten exposure. About the study: Diphenylcyclopropenone was administered weekly to the scalp of patients throughout the approximately 24-week study.

This clonotype has more than one count but fewer than ten. Germline CDR1 SGHDT, CDR2 YYEEEE. This CDR3 region has 15 residues. V was pared by 0 bases and J by 2 bases, with 8 bases between. TCRdb independently ran MiXCR on the RACE reads; one entry per CDR3 protein. Of roughly 84,000 distinct CDR3 sequences in the sample, around 9.3% were seen once. As for time point: patch test 2, 6 weeks after DPC sensitization. Noted treatment: therapeutic diphenylcyclopropenone sensitization with weekly scalp DPC. The genes are TRBV5-6 and TRBJ1-4; tentative D call: TRBD1 (5 bases). Here the sequenced sample was whole blood, taken in connection with sensitization to the hapten diphenylcyclopropenone (DPC). This TCR derives from a woman aged 50 to 65 with alopecia areata. Some clones in this sample may be carry-over from other donors' samples. Here the CDR3 reads CASSLGAGTNEKLFF. Here the CDR3 DNA reads TGTGCCAGCAGCTTGGGGGCAGGGACTAATGAAAAACTGTTTTTT.